The rows below give T cell receptor beta chains drawn from one sample of a study of shared clonotypes between healthy human individuals. This table comes from immunoSEQ multiplex PCR, and its TCRdb copy is limited to in-frame clones, with some not included. Of 2 million to 2.5 million clones listed, approximately 94% are singletons. The sample comprised naive CD4+ T cells from PBMCs. All receptors come from a man younger than 35 in good health. Some clones in this sample may be carry-over from other donors' samples. Each CDR3 is given with its conserved first and last residue.

V gene	J gene	CDR3 protein
TRBV6-1	TRBJ1-2	CASSEGAPRNGYTF
TRBV27	TRBJ2-4	CASRPDRLAKNIQYF
TRBV28	TRBJ1-5	CATGRPQHF
TRBV30	TRBJ1-4	CAWSMGLGNEKLFF
TRBV28	TRBJ1-1	CASSLEWAANTEAFF
TRBV6-5	TRBJ1-3	CASSLDRTSGNTIYF
TRBV2	TRBJ2-3	CASQLGTTPDTQYF
TRBV7-8	TRBJ1-1	CASSLVAGDTEAFF
TRBV5-1	TRBJ2-1	CASTLSGVSYNEQFF
TRBV29-1	TRBJ2-1	CSVLGQESSYNEQFF
TRBV7-9	TRBJ1-3	CASSLAATLGNTIYF
TRBV7-3	-	CASSSPPGRGEQYF
TRBV7-2	TRBJ1-6	CASSSPGSPLHF
TRBV6-5	TRBJ1-1	CASSSTSTGMNTEAFF
TRBV5-1	TRBJ1-4	CASSLQSQAGEKLFF
TRBV4-3	TRBJ1-2	CASSQLGTGESGGYTF
TRBV4-1	TRBJ2-7	CASSQEGALAGESLVSYEQYF
TRBV2	TRBJ2-2	CASSKTGTFNTGELFF
TRBV5-8	TRBJ1-1	CASSLADRGRPDTEAFF
TRBV9	TRBJ1-1	CASSATGEDTEAFF
TRBV4-2	TRBJ1-1	CASSQDGGVGTEAFF
TRBV2	TRBJ2-7	CASGRGAPREQYF
TRBV7-9	TRBJ1-4	CASGRGKANEKLFF
TRBV28	TRBJ1-1	CASSLLQGADEAFF
TRBV29-1	TRBJ2-3	CSVESGTGLGTDTQYF
TRBV18	TRBJ1-5	CASSPQQISNQPQHF
TRBV27	TRBJ1-2	CASSLSRLNYGYTF
TRBV5-4	TRBJ2-1	CASSWTSGDYNEQFF
TRBV5-1	TRBJ2-1	CASRSSPAYNEQFF
TRBV5-1	TRBJ1-3	CASSTGQVYSGNTIYF
TRBV11-3	TRBJ1-6	CASSSKQGRNSPLHF
TRBV20-1	TRBJ2-7	CSASELYEQYF